This TCR beta chain originates from a study of blood T cell repertoires in COVID-19. Study-level background: Both acute and convalescent COVID-19 samples were obtained from the United States, Italy and Spain. T cells, B-cell-depleted T cells, or PBMCs provided the cDNA or gDNA that served as material.

Per the germline V gene, CDR1 is SGHNT and CDR2 is YYREEE (reference sequence). This CDR3 has 17 residues. Trimming removed 0 bases from V and 0 bases from J, with 13 bases in between. As processed by the authors: The authors estimated nucleated cell counts from reference gene primer amplification. This table comes from immunoSEQ multiplex PCR, and its TCRdb copy is limited to in-frame clones, with some not included. D and trimming come from the DNA, and the V and J calls and clone size come from that table. The repertoire holds tens of thousands of clones, around 90% seen once, with about 2.7% in the top ten.

Specimen: peripheral blood. V and J are TRBV5-4 and TRBJ2-1; a possible D gene is TRBD2 (6 bases). The sequence derives from a human donor in a cohort sampled during active COVID-19. Written as DNA, the CDR3 is TGTGCCAGCAGCTTGGACTGGGACTCGAGCTCCTACAATGAGCAGTTCTTC. This encodes CASSLDWDSSSYNEQFF.